The sequence of this T cell receptor beta chain was determined in a study of tumor and adjacent non-tumor tissue in lung cancer listed by TCRdb under 2018. Some background on the complete study: By cancer type, the cohort comprised some 13 adenocarcinoma patients, 2 squamous cell carcinoma patients and 1 small cell lung cancer patient. The roughly 15 patients were aged roughly 31 to 85 years, included around ten men and 5 women, and had TNM stage I to III disease. A total of fewer than 150 million productive TCRbeta reads were generated by sequencing, corresponding to an average of around 3.8 million reads per sample. Bulk TCRbeta repertoires were compared between lung tumor tissue and matched distant non-tumor lung tissue obtained from under 18 lung cancer patients. For each patient, one tumor sample and one normal lung sample were taken, giving under 35 paired specimens that underwent TCRbeta CDR3 sequencing. Summary of the overall study and its limitations: In normal lung, the top 100 clones accounted for a significantly larger cumulative share of the repertoire than in tumor tissue. Tumor tissue showed significantly greater TCR diversity (inverse Simpson) than normal lung tissue (approximately 400 vs 170, P = 0.0075, Mann-Whitney U test). Significantly higher TCR diversity was found in younger patients, and higher tumor TCR diversity was associated with shorter overall and disease-free survival. Only 15 or so patients were included in the cohort, and the need for larger samples and more detailed clinical data was noted by the authors. Peripheral blood was not sequenced, so blood TCRbeta repertoires were not examined in the lung cancer patients of the study. The sequencing platform is not named in the methods, and unique molecular identifiers are not mentioned.

CDR1 SGHRS and CDR2 YFSETQ were looked up in the germline V gene. The CDR3 sequence holds 15 residues, the cysteine and phenylalanine included. Just the 45-base CDR3 DNA is kept, in frame starting at base 1. The junction shows trimming of 0 bases on V and 3 bases on J, plus 13 bases between the germline ends. Bulk unsorted tissue served as the source for RNA extraction, and RNA quality was assessed using a NanoDrop ND-1000 and an Agilent 2100. For the normal lung samples, distant non-tumor tissue was collected more than 3 cm away from the tumor edge. Donors were newly diagnosed lung cancer patients admitted for thoracic surgery in China between August and November 2014, without prior chemotherapy. The study excluded patients who had received radiotherapy or chemotherapy before or who had another cancer at the same time. Pieces of surgical tissue measuring roughly 1-2.1 cm3 were kept in RNAlater solution and held at -80 degrees C until needed.

This clonotype showed up many times. It lacks a known antigen. No base quality values were provided; no much bigger clone lies one nucleotide off. The library relied on multiplex PCR. TCRdb shows the sequencer as Illumina HiSeq 2500. TCRbeta libraries were constructed through three rounds of nested PCR with primers (Table S4) according to protocols adapted from ARM-PCR. Before sequencing, PCR products in the 200-500 bp range were cut out of the gel and cleaned up using the QIAquick gel extraction kit. Concerning the study's data processing: Trimmomatic was used to clean the reads, FLASH was used to merge the reads into complete CDR3 sequences, and MiTCR was used to assign the reads to V(D)J germline segments. Clonal diversity was calculated as the inverse Simpson's index using VDJtools. A read counted as productive if the sequence was in-frame and lacked a premature stop codon. The public reads were reprocessed in TCRdb via fastp at Q25 and MiXCR, keeping in-frame beta chains. Rows matching on CDR3 protein sequence are summarized as one entry with the most common DNA and genes. The V and J calls come from TCRdb's annotation, not from the publication. The sample includes about 86,000 distinct CDR3 sequences, with around 80% observed a single time. The top ten clonotypes cover just over 20% of the sample.

Sequenced sample: distant non-tumor lung tissue. The TCR was taken from a woman between 50 and 59 years old with non-small cell lung cancer. This receptor chain uses TRBV5-1 and TRBJ2-7; a weak D assignment points to TRBD1 (6 bases agree). The sequenced DNA: TGCGCCAGCAGCTTGGGAGGGGGATTTAACTACGAGCAGTACTTC. Its protein reads: CASSLGGGFNYEQYF.